This T cell receptor (beta chain) was captured in a study of T-cell memory formation after mild COVID-19. TCRdb redid the calling of the 5' RACE reads with MiXCR, one entry per CDR3 protein. The sample has 90,000 to 120,000 distinct CDR3 sequences, over 8.5% seen once; the top ten hold about two fifths. General study results and limits: Pre-infection memory carried some responding clones, suggesting that cross-reactive memory joined.

Regarding this clonotype: The antigen is not known.

The CDR3 length is 14 residues. The V gene's germline CDR1 is KGHDR and CDR2 SFDVKD. V shed 9 bases and J shed 0 bases, with 12 bases lying between them. The sequence came from a man aged 18 to 29 who had mild COVID-19 (a few samples of this study predate the infection). Cell type and time point are not known. The sequenced material came from PBMCs or a T cell subset sorted from them (not recorded which). V usage is TRBV24-1 and J usage is TRBJ2-3, with D uncertain. In DNA, the CDR3 is TGTGCCACCTCCCCCGGAATTAGCACAGATACGCAGTATTTT. It translates to CATSPGISTDTQYF.